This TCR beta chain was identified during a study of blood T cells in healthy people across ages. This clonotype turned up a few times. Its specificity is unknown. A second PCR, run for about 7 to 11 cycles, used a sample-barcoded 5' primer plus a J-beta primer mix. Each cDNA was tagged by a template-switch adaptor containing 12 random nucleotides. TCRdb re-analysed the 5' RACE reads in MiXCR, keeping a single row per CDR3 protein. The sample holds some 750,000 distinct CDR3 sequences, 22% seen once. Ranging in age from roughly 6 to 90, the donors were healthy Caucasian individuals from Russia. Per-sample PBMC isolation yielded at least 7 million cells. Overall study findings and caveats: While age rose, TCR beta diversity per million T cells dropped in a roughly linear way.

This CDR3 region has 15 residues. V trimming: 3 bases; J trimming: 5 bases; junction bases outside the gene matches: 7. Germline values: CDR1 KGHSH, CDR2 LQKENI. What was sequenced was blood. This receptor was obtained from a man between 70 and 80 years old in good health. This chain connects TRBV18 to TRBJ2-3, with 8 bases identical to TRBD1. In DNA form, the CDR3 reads TGTGCCAGCTCACCTTCAGGACAGGGAGGAGATACGCAGTATTTT. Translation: CASSPSGQGGDTQYF.